This T cell receptor (beta chain) stems from a study of blood T cell repertoires in COVID-19. At the level of the study: Sites in the United States, Italy and Spain provided acute and convalescent COVID-19 samples. T cells, B-cell-depleted T cells, or PBMCs supplied cDNA or gDNA.

Only a few counts were recorded for this clone. In the study's own analysis: Amplified reference gene primers provided the basis for estimating nucleated cell counts. Data came from immunoSEQ multiplex PCR; TCRdb stores just in-frame clones and leaves some out. V, J and clone size are those of that table, while D and trimming were read from the DNA. The top ten hold 2.5% of the sample, which has hundreds of thousands of clones, 83% seen once. CDR3 size: 12 residues. Germline values: CDR1 LGHDT, CDR2 YNNKEL (reference sequence). V was trimmed by 5 bases and J by 5 bases, leaving 7 bases between them. This clonotype originated in a woman in her 40s with active or convalescent COVID-19. Sequencing used peripheral blood. The genes are TRBV3-1 (or the pseudogene TRBV3-2) and TRBJ1-5; maybe TRBD1 (6 bases). The CDR3 DNA sequence: TGTGCCAGCAGCAACAGGGATCAGCCCCAGCATTTT. Protein product: CASSNRDQPQHF.